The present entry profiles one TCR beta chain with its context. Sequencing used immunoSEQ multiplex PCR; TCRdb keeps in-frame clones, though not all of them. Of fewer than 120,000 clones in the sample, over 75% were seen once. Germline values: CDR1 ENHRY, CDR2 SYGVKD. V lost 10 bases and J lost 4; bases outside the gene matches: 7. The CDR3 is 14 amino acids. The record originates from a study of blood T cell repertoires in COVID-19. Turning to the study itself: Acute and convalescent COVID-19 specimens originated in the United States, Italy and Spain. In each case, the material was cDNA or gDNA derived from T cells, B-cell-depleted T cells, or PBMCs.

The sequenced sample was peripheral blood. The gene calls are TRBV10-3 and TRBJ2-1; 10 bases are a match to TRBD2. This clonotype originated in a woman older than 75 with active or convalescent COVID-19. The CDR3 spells CATAILAGYNEQFF. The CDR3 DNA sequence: TGTGCCACCGCTATACTAGCGGGGTACAATGAGCAGTTCTTC.